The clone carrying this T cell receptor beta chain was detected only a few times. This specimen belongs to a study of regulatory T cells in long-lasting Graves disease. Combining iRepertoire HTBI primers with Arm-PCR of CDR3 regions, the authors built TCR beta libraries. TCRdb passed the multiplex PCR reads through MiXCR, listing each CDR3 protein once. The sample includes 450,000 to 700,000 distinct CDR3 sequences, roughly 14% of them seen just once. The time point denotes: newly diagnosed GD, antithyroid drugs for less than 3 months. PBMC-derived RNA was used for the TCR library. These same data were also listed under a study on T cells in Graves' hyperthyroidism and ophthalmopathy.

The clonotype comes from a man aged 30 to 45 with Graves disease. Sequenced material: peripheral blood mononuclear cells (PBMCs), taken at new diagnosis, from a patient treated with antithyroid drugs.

CDR3 bases: TGCGCCAGCAACGCCCCAGGGGCGAACTCCTACGAGCAGTACTTC. It yields the protein CASNAPGANSYEQYF. The V call is TRBV4-1, the J call TRBJ2-7; a weak D match, TRBD1 (6 bases). V was trimmed by 7 bases and J by 0 bases, leaving 16 bases between them. In germline, CDR1 is MGHRA, CDR2 YSYEKL. The CDR3 totals 15 residues.